This passage covers 15 T cell receptor beta chains from one sample sequenced in a study of T-cell memory formation after mild COVID-19. TCRdb re-called the 5' RACE reads with MiXCR, one entry per CDR3 protein. This table holds roughly 310,000 distinct CDR3 sequences, approximately 15% found once. Sequencing was done on a sample of PBMCs or a T cell subset sorted from them (not recorded which). The receptors stem from a man aged 18 to 29 who had mild COVID-19 (a few samples of this study predate the infection). Cell type and time point are not known.

This clonotype appeared a few times. The chain couples TRBV10-3 to TRBJ2-7, with a weak D call TRBD2 (5 bases). The CDR3 runs to 13 residues. The germline gives CDR1 ENHRY, CDR2 SYGVKD. Trimming pared 4 bases from V and 6 bases from J, leaving 13 bases between. CDR3 residues: CAISAGEWIEQYF. In DNA, the CDR3 is TGTGCCATCAGTGCCGGGGAATGGATCGAGCAGTACTTC.

This chain links TRBV4-3 with TRBJ2-1; D is ambiguous. V was clipped by 0 bases and J by 5 bases, with 5 bases between them. Germline CDR1 and CDR2: LGHNA and YSLEER. The CDR3 spans 13 residues. The CDR3 coding sequence is TGCGCCAGCAGCCAAGAAACACACAATGAGCAGTTCTTC. Translating gives CASSQETHNEQFF.

This clonotype was detected only a few times. The V and J genes are TRBV6-2 or TRBV6-3 and TRBJ2-5; TRBD2 matches at 10 bases. The germline V gene has CDR1 MNHEY and CDR2 SVGEGT. The CDR3 has 15 amino acids. Germline trimming cut 7 bases from V and 1 base from J; bases unmatched to any gene: 6. This chain's CDR3 is CASTDGLAVQETQYF. The CDR3 DNA reads as TGTGCCAGCACTGACGGACTAGCGGTCCAAGAGACCCAGTACTTC.

J is TRBJ2-3 and V is TRBV4-2; D not resolved. The V end lost 0 bases, the J end lost 2 bases, and 9 bases lay between the germline ends. Germline V gene data show CDR1 as LGHNA and CDR2 as YNFKEQ. The CDR3 consists of 15 residues. This CDR3 is CASSQEAYATDTQYF. The CDR3 DNA follows: TGTGCCAGCAGCCAAGAGGCTTATGCCACAGATACGCAGTATTTT.

The chain links TRBV5-1 to TRBJ1-1; 8 bases agree with TRBD1. This CDR3 is built from 16 residues. Germline CDR1 is SGHRS and CDR2 is YFSETQ. The ends lost 4 bases at V and 0 bases at J; junction bases unmatched: 8. The CDR3 reads CASSVTGVGLNTEAFF. The CDR3 DNA is TGCGCCAGCAGCGTGACAGGGGTTGGGCTGAACACTGAAGCTTTCTTT.

This clonotype was detected many times. The chain carries TRBV2 and TRBJ2-5; weak D call: TRBD1 (6 bases). Germline V gene lookup returns CDR1 SNHLY and CDR2 FYNNEI. Trimming stripped 7 bases from V and 2 bases from J, with 11 bases between. This CDR3 has 13 residues. CDR3 sequence (DNA): TGTGCCAGCAACCGACAGGAACAAGAGACCCAGTACTTC. Residues: CASNRQEQETQYF.

This clonotype was seen many times. At one end, the junction sequence differs from germline, possibly due to a read error. The chain couples TRBV5-1 to TRBJ1-5; D ambiguous. The germline V gene has CDR1 SGHRS and CDR2 YFSETQ. CDR3 length: 13 amino acids. The CDR3: CASSLNSNQPQHF. The CDR3 bases are TGTGCCAGCAGCCTTAATAGCAATCAGCCCCAGCATTTT.

In this sample, this clonotype turned up many times. CDR3 loop: CSVERVPSTDTQYF. The DNA of the CDR3 is TGCAGCGTTGAGAGGGTGCCGAGCACAGATACGCAGTATTTT. The chain links TRBV29-1 to TRBJ2-3, with D perhaps TRBD2 (5 bases). Germline CDR1 is SQVTM and CDR2 is ANQGSEA. V was cut by 3 bases and J by 0 bases, with 10 bases left in between. The CDR3 has 14 residues.

This clonotype was picked up a small number of times. The chain uses TRBV2 and TRBJ2-2; 11 bases fit TRBD2. Germline V gives CDR1 SNHLY, CDR2 FYNNEI. With V trimmed by 3 bases and J by 4 bases, 4 bases remained unmatched. The CDR3 consists of 16 residues. CDR3 DNA: TGTGCCAGCAGTGACCGACTAGCGGGGACCACCGGGGAGCTGTTTTTT. It codes for CASSDRLAGTTGELFF.

V is TRBV4-3 and J is TRBJ1-4; tentatively, D is TRBD1 (6 bases). Trimming removed 1 base from V and 4 bases from J, with 10 bases in between. The germline gives CDR1 LGHNA, CDR2 YSLEER. The CDR3 has 15 amino acids. The CDR3 DNA follows: TGCGCCAGCAGCCAAGGGACAGCGGGTAATGAAAAACTGTTTTTT. Residues: CASSQGTAGNEKLFF.

This sequence joins TRBV11-2 and TRBJ2-7; 13 nucleotides line up with TRBD2. CDR1 is SGHAT and CDR2 is FQNNGV in the germline V gene. This CDR3 contains 17 residues. The ends lost 1 base at V and 4 bases at J; junction bases unmatched: 7. CDR3 coding DNA: TGTGCCAGCAGCTTAGGCGTGTGGGGACTAGCGGGGTACGAGCAGTACGTC. It specifies CASSLGVWGLAGYEQYV.

This clonotype showed up just a few times. V and J are TRBV6-1 and TRBJ2-7, with D maybe TRBD1 (6 bases). The germline gives CDR1 MNHNS, CDR2 SASEGT. Trimming removed 5 bases from V and 3 bases from J, with 11 bases in between. There are 13 residues in the CDR3. In nucleotides, the CDR3 is TGTGCCAGCAGTTGGACAGAAGTCTACGAGCAGTACTTC. Protein sequence: CASSWTEVYEQYF.

The rearrangement uses TRBV9 and TRBJ2-3; no firm D call. The CDR3 runs 15 residues. V was pared by 0 bases and J by 4 bases, with 12 bases between. Germline loops: CDR1 SGDLS, CDR2 YYNGEE. The CDR3 DNA sequence: TGTGCCAGCAGCGTAGAGGGCCTCCCCGCAGATACGCAGTATTTT. Its translation: CASSVEGLPADTQYF.

J is TRBJ1-4 and V is TRBV4-1; D unclear. V shed 4 bases and J shed 8 bases, with 11 bases lying between them. The CDR3 has 13 amino acids. CDR1 and CDR2 from the germline V gene are MGHRA and YSYEKL. CDR3 region: CASSLLIGEKLFF. The CDR3 nucleotides read TGCGCCAGCAGCCTCCTTATTGGAGAAAAACTGTTTTTT.

This clonotype was counted many times. V is TRBV6-5 and J is TRBJ2-2, with 10 positions matching TRBD2. This CDR3 spans 17 amino acids. Germline CDR1 reads MNHEY; CDR2 reads SVGAGI. The trim removed 2 bases at V and 7 bases at J, leaving 10 bases unmatched. The CDR3 loop reads CASSYTGSGGVGGELFF. The CDR3, as DNA: TGTGCCAGCAGTTACACCGGAAGCGGGGGGGTTGGCGGGGAGCTGTTTTTT.